These 4 T cell receptor beta chains were all obtained from the same sample, sequenced in a study of response to subunit inactivated influenza vaccine. TCRdb used MiXCR to reprocess the RT-PCR reads, holding one entry per CDR3 protein. There are 600,000 to 850,000 distinct CDR3 sequences in the sample; approximately 14% occur only once, and roughly 7.2% lies in the top ten. The input for sequencing was PBMCs from blood, taken approximately 15 days before vaccination. All receptors come from a man aged 45-65 years who received an inactivated influenza vaccine.

V usage is TRBV6-5 and J usage is TRBJ2-5; no clear D. This CDR3 spans 14 amino acids. Trimming left V 4 bases short and J 2 bases short, with 11 bases between. Germline V gene lookup returns CDR1 MNHEY and CDR2 SVGAGI. In nucleotides, the CDR3 is TGTGCCAGCAGTTCGGGCCTAGGGCAAGAGACCCAGTACTTC. Protein: CASSSGLGQETQYF.

This clonotype is a singleton in its sample. The V call is TRBV12-3 or TRBV12-4, the J call TRBJ2-1, with TRBD1 identical over 7 bases. CDR3 length: 12 residues. J lost 12 bases, V lost 5 bases, and 7 bases had no gene match. CDR3 bases: TGTGCCAGCAGTGCAACAGGGGAACCGCAGTTCTTC. This translates into CASSATGEPQFF.

The J gene is TRBJ2-3, the V gene TRBV10-3, with D maybe TRBD2 (6 bases). Germline assignment: CDR1 ENHRY and CDR2 SYGVKD. V lost 6 bases and J 0 bases, leaving 13 bases between the germline ends. The CDR3 length is 15 residues. CDR3 coding DNA: TGTGCCATCAGGGGTCGGGAGATCAGCACAGATACGCAGTATTTT. Protein product: CAIRGREISTDTQYF.

V is TRBV28 and J is TRBJ2-7; tentative D call: TRBD1 (5 bases). The germline CDR1 and CDR2 sequences are MDHEN and SYDVKM. The CDR3 length is 12 residues. Deletions cut 6 bases from V and 9 bases from J, with 15 bases between. CDR3 bases: TGTGCCAGCAGAAAACGCAGGGTAGGGCAGTACTTC. This sequence encodes CASRKRRVGQYF.